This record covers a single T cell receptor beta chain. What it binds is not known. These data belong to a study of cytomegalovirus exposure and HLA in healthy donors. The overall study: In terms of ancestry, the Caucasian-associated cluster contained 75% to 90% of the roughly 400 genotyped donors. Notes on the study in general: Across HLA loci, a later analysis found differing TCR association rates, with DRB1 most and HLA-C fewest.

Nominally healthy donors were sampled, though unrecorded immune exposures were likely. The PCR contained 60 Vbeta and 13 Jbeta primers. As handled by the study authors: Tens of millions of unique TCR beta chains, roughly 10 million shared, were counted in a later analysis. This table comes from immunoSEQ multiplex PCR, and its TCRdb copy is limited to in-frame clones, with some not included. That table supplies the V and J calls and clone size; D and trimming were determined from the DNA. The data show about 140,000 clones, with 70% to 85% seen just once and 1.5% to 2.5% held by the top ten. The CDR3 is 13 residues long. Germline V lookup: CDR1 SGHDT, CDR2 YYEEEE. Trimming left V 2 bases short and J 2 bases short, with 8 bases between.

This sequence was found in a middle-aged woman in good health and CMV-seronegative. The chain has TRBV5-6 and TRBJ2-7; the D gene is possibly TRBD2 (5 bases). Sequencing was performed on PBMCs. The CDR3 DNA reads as TGTGCCAGCAGCTTAAGCGGAACCTACGAGCAGTACTTC. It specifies CASSLSGTYEQYF.